The sequence of this TCR beta chain was determined in a study of neurological immune-mediated disorders. For the study at large: Of the approximately 34 patients who had multiple sclerosis, about 31 had the relapsing-remitting form and 3 had the secondary progressive form.

Study-wide points: Repertoires from 18 of 34 multiple sclerosis patients grouped phylogenetically into a related-CDR3 cluster, suggesting a possible signature. With the multiple sclerosis repertoire cluster, none of the clinical or MRI features showed an association.

Each TCR transcript was tagged with a 10-nucleotide random UMI during 5'RACE. TCRdb ran MiXCR on the 5' RACE reads and lists one entry per CDR3 protein. Altogether fewer than 90,000 distinct CDR3 sequences are present, less than 5.5% being singletons, with the ten largest covering approximately 7.4%. This clonotype was counted at least ten times. Its antigen is unknown. Per the germline V gene, CDR1 is SGHTA and CDR2 is FQGNSA. The V end was cut by 1 base, the J end by 12 bases, with 22 bases between. The CDR3 has 15 amino acids. Sequenced material: PBMCs. The receptor was isolated from a man between 18 and 35 years old with multiple sclerosis. J is TRBJ2-7 and V is TRBV7-2; D possibly matches TRBD1 or TRBD2 (6 bases each). The CDR3 reads CASSLGRDSHRGVYF. CDR3 DNA: TGTGCCAGCAGCTTAGGGCGGGACTCTCATAGGGGGGTGTACTTC. Full variable domain (outside the CDR3, taken from reference TRBV7-2 and TRBJ2-7): GAGVSQSPSNKVTEKGKDVELRCDPISGHTALYWYRQSLGQGLEFLIYFQGNSAPDKSGLPSDRFSAERTGGSVSTLTIQRTQQEDSAVYLCASSLGRDSHRGVYFGPGTRLTVT.